Listed below are T cell receptor beta chains from one sample, sequenced in a study of T cell responses to AZD1222 COVID-19 vaccine. Sequenced by immunoSEQ multiplex PCR; TCRdb stores in-frame clones only, minus some. Among 120,000 to 150,000 clones, 90% to 95% were seen once, and the ten largest hold around 2.8%. Here the sequenced sample was peripheral blood, taken on day 0 of MenACWY control vaccination. The receptor source for this set is an adult in good health. CDR3s include the opening cysteine and the closing phenylalanine or tryptophan. Fields, in order: clone size, J gene, V gene, D gene, CDR3 DNA, CDR3 protein. D genes are given only for firm matches. The size entry is marked missing in some rows and otherwise reads once, few, many or a size class.

>NA|TRBJ1-2|TRBV19|NA
TGTGCCAGTGGACGGAACTATGGCTACACCTTC
CASGRNYGYTF
>NA|TRBJ1-1|TRBV12-3/TRBV12-4|NA
TGTGCCAGCACTACGGGGGGCACTGAAGCTTTCTTT
CASTTGGTEAFF
>NA|TRBJ2-1|TRBV28|TRBD2
TGTGCCAGCACCTCGGGACTAGCGGGAGGGTACAATGAGCAGTTCTTC
CASTSGLAGGYNEQFF
>NA|TRBJ1-1|TRBV11-2|TRBD1
TGTGCCAGCAGCTTACTGACAGGGGTGAACACTGAAGCTTTCTTT
CASSLLTGVNTEAFF
>NA|TRBJ1-1|TRBV28|NA
TGTGCCAGCAGTCGGACAACTCAGAACACTGAAGCTTTCTTT
CASSRTTQNTEAFF
>NA|TRBJ1-1|TRBV28|TRBD1
TGTGCCAGCAGCCCCGCGGGGACAGGGGAAGCTTTCTTT
CASSPAGTGEAFF
>NA|TRBJ1-6|TRBV4-1|NA
TGCGCCAGCAGCCAGTCTCCGGGGCGGCGGAATTCACCCCTCCACTTT
CASSQSPGRRNSPLHF
>NA|TRBJ1-4|TRBV27|NA
TGTGCCAGCAAGACGGGGACGGGTGCAACTAATGAAAAACTGTTTTTT
CASKTGTGATNEKLFF
>once|TRBJ1-6|TRBV25-1|NA
TGTGCCAGCAGTGAATCAAGGGTACAGGTCGGCCATAATTCACCCCTCCACTTT
CASSESRVQVGHNSPLHF
>once|TRBJ2-1|TRBV20-1|NA
TGCAGTGCTATGACTTACAATGAGCAGTTCTTC
CSAMTYNEQFF
>NA|TRBJ1-1|TRBV9|TRBD1
TGTGCCAGCAGCACGCGACAGGGAGAGAACACTGAAGCTTTCTTT
CASSTRQGENTEAFF
>NA|TRBJ1-6|TRBV27|NA
TGTGCCAGCAGTTTACGTACAGGGTTCGGGTCACCCCTCCACTTT
CASSLRTGFGSPLHF
>NA|TRBJ1-1|TRBV5-5|TRBD1
TGTGCCAGCAGCAATCTCAGGGGGCGCTTACTGGACACTGAAGCTTTCTTT
CASSNLRGRLLDTEAFF
>NA|TRBJ2-5|TRBV19|TRBD2
TGTGCCAGTAAACCAGCGGGAGGGCCGAGGAGGGAGACCCAGTACTTC
CASKPAGGPRRETQYF
>NA|TRBJ1-3|TRBV29-1|NA
TGCAGCGTTGATGGGGCAGGGGTCCGAGGGGGAAACACCATATATTTT
CSVDGAGVRGGNTIYF
>NA|TRBJ1-1|TRBV5-5|NA
TGTGCCAGCAGCCCCCCTGGAGTCAACCGGGCTTTCTTT
CASSPPGVNRAFF
>NA|TRBJ2-7|TRBV7-9|TRBD1
TGTGCCAGCAGCGTCCGACAGGGAGACCCTGAGGAGCAGTACTTC
CASSVRQGDPEEQYF
>NA|TRBJ2-2|TRBV3-1/TRBV3-2|TRBD2
TGTGCCAGCAACCTAGCGGGAGCGGGCACCGGGGAGCTGTTTTTT
CASNLAGAGTGELFF
>NA|TRBJ2-1|TRBV12-3/TRBV12-4|NA
TGTGCCAGCAGTCTCGGGGAGAAGGGAGAGCAGTTCTTC
CASSLGEKGEQFF
>NA|TRBJ2-7|TRBV5-1|NA
TGCGCCAGCAGCTTGGGCGGGACAGCTTCCTACGAGCAGTACTTC
CASSLGGTASYEQYF
>NA|TRBJ1-2|TRBV28|NA
TGTGCCAGCAACCGGGACTATGGCTACACCTTC
CASNRDYGYTF
>NA|TRBJ2-2|TRBV14|NA
TGTGCCAGCAGCCAAGATGAGGCCCGCTTGACCAGACGCGGGGAGCTGTTTTTT
CASSQDEARLTRRGELFF
>NA|TRBJ2-1|TRBV11-3|NA
TGTGCCAGCAGCTTAGCCCCAGGCCAGGGGGGCAATGAGCAGTTCTTC
CASSLAPGQGGNEQFF
>NA|TRBJ2-7|TRBV6-4|TRBD2
TGTGCCAGCAGTGAACAAGGACTAGCGGGCTACGAGCAGTACTTC
CASSEQGLAGYEQYF
>NA|TRBJ1-4|TRBV3-1/TRBV3-2|NA
TGTGCCAGCAGCAAGGGTTGGGGCTTCGTCTTGACTGCCGAAAAACTGTTTTTT
CASSKGWGFVLTAEKLFF
>NA|TRBJ1-1|TRBV6-5|TRBD1
TGTGCCAGCAGGAGCAGACAGGGTGGGAACACTGAAGCTTTCTTT
CASRSRQGGNTEAFF
>NA|TRBJ2-6|TRBV6-2/TRBV6-3|NA
TGTGCCAGCAGTTATCTGTGGGTGGGGCGACAACCCTCTGGGGCCAACGTCCTGACTTTC
CASSYLWVGRQPSGANVLTF
>NA|TRBJ1-1|TRBV3-1/TRBV3-2|NA
TGTGCCAGCAGCCAAGATCCGCTTTTGAACACTGAAGCTTTCTTT
CASSQDPLLNTEAFF
>NA|TRBJ2-1|TRBV2|NA
TGTGCCAGCAGTGTCGCCAATGAGCAGTTCTTC
CASSVANEQFF
>NA|TRBJ1-6|TRBV30|TRBD1
TGTGCCTGGAGTGTATCGGGACAGCTGTTGGGTTCACCCCTCCACTTT
CAWSVSGQLLGSPLHF
>NA|TRBJ1-4|TRBV5-5|NA
TGTGCCAGCAGCTTGTTTAGGGACGGAGAAAAACTGTTTTTT
CASSLFRDGEKLFF
>NA|TRBJ2-1|TRBV15|TRBD2
TGTGCCACCAGCAGAGATGGTGCGGGGGGAGCCTACAATGAGCAGTTCTTC
CATSRDGAGGAYNEQFF
>NA|TRBJ2-2|TRBV3-1/TRBV3-2|NA
TGTGCCAGCGTCGGGCTAGGTCGCACCGGGGAGCTGTTTTTT
CASVGLGRTGELFF
>NA|TRBJ1-3|TRBV12-5|TRBD1
TGTGCTAGTGGTAACTGGGACAGCTCTGGAAACACCATATATTTT
CASGNWDSSGNTIYF
>NA|TRBJ1-2|TRBV10-2|NA
TGCGCCAGCAGCCCGACTGCTGCTGCTAACTATGGCTACACCTTC
CASSPTAAANYGYTF
>once|TRBJ1-1|TRBV11-3|NA
TGTGCCAGCAGCTTAGGTGCGAACACTGAAGCTTTCTTT
CASSLGANTEAFF
>NA|TRBJ2-7|TRBV5-5|TRBD1
TGTGCCAGCAGTTCGACAGGGAACGAGCAGTACTTC
CASSSTGNEQYF
>NA|TRBJ1-2|TRBV2|NA
TGTGCCAGCAGGCGATCAGGGCAGACCACCCCTAACTATGGCTACACCTTC
CASRRSGQTTPNYGYTF
>NA|TRBJ1-1|TRBV6-6|TRBD1
TGTGCCAGCAGTTACGGGACAGAAGTTGCTTTCTTT
CASSYGTEVAFF
>NA|TRBJ1-3|TRBV5-1|NA
TGCGCCAGTTCCGATGGCTCTGGAAACACCATATATTTT
CASSDGSGNTIYF
>NA|TRBJ2-1|TRBV27|NA
TGTGCCAGCAGTTTATCGATACAGGAAACCTCCTACAATGAGCAGTTCTTC
CASSLSIQETSYNEQFF
>NA|TRBJ2-7|TRBV9|NA
TGTGCCAGCAGCGCCGGGGACGCCCTCTCCTACGAGCAGTACTTC
CASSAGDALSYEQYF
>NA|TRBJ2-5|TRBV5-5|NA
TGTGCCAGCAGCCCTTGGTTGGGAGAGACCCAGTACTTC
CASSPWLGETQYF
>NA|TRBJ1-4|TRBV2|TRBD1
TGTGCCAGCACCTTTGACAGGGCAACTAATGAAAAACTGTTTTTT
CASTFDRATNEKLFF